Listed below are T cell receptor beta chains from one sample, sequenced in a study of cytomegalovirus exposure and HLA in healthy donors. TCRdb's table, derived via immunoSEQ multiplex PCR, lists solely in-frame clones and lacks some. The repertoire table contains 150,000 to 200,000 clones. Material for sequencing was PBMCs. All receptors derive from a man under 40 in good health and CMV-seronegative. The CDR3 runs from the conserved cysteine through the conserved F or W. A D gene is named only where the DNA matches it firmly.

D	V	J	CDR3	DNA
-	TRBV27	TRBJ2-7	CASSSLDGVGEQYF	TGTGCCAGCAGTTCCCTAGACGGGGTGGGCGAGCAGTACTTC
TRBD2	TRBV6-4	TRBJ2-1	CASSDSATASGYNEQFF	TGTGCCAGCAGTGACTCGGCAACGGCTAGCGGGTACAATGAGCAGTTCTTC
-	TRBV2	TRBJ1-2	CASIGQTNYGYTF	TGTGCCAGCATAGGACAAACTAACTATGGCTACACCTTC
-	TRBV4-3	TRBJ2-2	CASAPGSRSGELFF	TGCGCCAGCGCCCCGGGATCTCGGAGCGGGGAGCTGTTTTTT
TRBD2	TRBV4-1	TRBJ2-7	CASSQTGGSFYEQYF	TGCGCCAGCAGCCAAACGGGAGGTTCATTCTACGAGCAGTACTTC
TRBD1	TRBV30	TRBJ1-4	CAWSLGTGFEKLFF	TGTGCCTGGAGCCTCGGGACAGGGTTCGAGAAACTGTTTTTT
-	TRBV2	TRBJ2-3	CASRSVGAPPQYF	TGTGCCAGCAGGAGCGTGGGGGCTCCGCCGCAGTATTTT
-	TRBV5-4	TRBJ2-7	CASSFTGGGEQYF	TGTGCCAGCAGCTTTACAGGGGGGGGCGAGCAGTACTTC
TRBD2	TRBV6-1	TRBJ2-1	CASSEFSSGLYNEQFF	TGTGCCAGCAGTGAATTTTCTAGCGGGCTGTACAATGAGCAGTTCTTC
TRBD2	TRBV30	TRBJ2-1	CAWRLAGLWRNEQFF	TGTGCCTGGAGACTAGCGGGATTATGGCGCAATGAGCAGTTCTTC
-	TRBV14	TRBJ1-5	CASSQGTAYSNQPQHF	TGTGCCAGCAGCCAAGGGACAGCTTATAGCAATCAGCCCCAGCATTTT
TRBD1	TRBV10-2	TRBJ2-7	CASSRDRAGSYEQYF	TGCGCCAGCAGTCGGGACAGGGCCGGTTCCTACGAGCAGTACTTC
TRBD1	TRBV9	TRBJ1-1	CASSATGGGPEAFF	TGTGCCAGCAGCGCGACAGGGGGAGGGCCTGAAGCTTTCTTT
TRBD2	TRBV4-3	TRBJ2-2	CASSQDSKRDANTGELFF	TGCGCCAGCAGCCAAGATTCCAAGCGGGATGCGAACACCGGGGAGCTGTTTTTT
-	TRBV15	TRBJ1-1	CATSRVGGDTEAFF	TGTGCCACCAGCAGAGTCGGGGGGGACACTGAAGCTTTCTTT
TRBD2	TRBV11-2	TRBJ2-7	CASSPQLAGGDEQYF	TGTGCCAGCAGCCCCCAACTAGCGGGAGGGGACGAGCAGTACTTC
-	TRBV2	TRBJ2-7	CASGRWSYEQYF	TGTGCCAGCGGCAGGTGGTCCTACGAGCAGTACTTC
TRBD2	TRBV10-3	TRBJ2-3	CAISRTSGGADTQYF	TGTGCCATCAGTAGGACTAGCGGAGGGGCAGATACGCAGTATTTT
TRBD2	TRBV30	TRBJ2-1	CAWRLAGYGYEQFF	TGTGCCTGGCGACTAGCGGGATATGGCTATGAGCAGTTCTTC
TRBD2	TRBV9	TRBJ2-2	CASSIEPGLAGDGGELFF	TGTGCCAGCAGCATAGAACCGGGACTAGCGGGAGATGGCGGGGAGCTGTTTTTT
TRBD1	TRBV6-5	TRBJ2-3	CASSYSTEGAFHTQYF	TGTGCCAGCAGTTACTCGACTGAGGGGGCCTTCCATACGCAGTATTTT
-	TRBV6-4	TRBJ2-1	CASSVSSAAGWDEQFF	TGTGCCAGCAGTGTAAGTAGCGCAGCTGGATGGGATGAGCAGTTCTTC
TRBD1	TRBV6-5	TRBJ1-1	CASSGDRAEAFF	TGTGCCAGCAGTGGGGACAGGGCTGAAGCTTTCTTT
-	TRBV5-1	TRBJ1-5	CASSFLIQRGGQPQHF	TGCGCCAGCAGCTTCCTCATACAGAGGGGGGGTCAGCCCCAGCATTTT
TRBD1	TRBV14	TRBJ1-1	CASSQVSQGVPIRMNTEAFF	TGTGCCAGCAGCCAAGTGTCGCAGGGGGTTCCGATTAGGATGAACACTGAAGCTTTCTTT
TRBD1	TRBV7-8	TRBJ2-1	CASSPPRDSYRHEQFF	TGTGCCAGCAGCCCTCCCCGGGACAGTTATCGTCATGAGCAGTTCTTC
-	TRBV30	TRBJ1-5	CAWSGTDSNQPQHF	TGTGCCTGGAGTGGGACAGATAGCAATCAGCCCCAGCATTTT
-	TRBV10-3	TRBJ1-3	CAISERERGSGNTIYF	TGTGCCATCAGTGAAAGGGAGCGGGGCTCTGGAAACACCATATATTTT
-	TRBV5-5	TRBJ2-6	CASSHQQGSGANVLTF	TGTGCCAGCAGCCACCAACAGGGATCTGGGGCCAACGTCCTGACTTTC
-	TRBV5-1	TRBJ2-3	CASSLDFSDRRRTSTDTQYF	TGCGCCAGCAGCTTGGATTTCTCGGACAGAAGACGGACTAGCACAGATACGCAGTATTTT
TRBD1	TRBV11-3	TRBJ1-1	CASSFSAGGTEAFF	TGTGCCAGCAGCTTCAGCGCAGGGGGCACTGAAGCTTTCTTT
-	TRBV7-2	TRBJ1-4	CASSLQGEKLFF	TGTGCCAGCAGCTTACAGGGCGAAAAACTGTTTTTT
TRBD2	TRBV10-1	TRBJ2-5	CASSDTTSGGETQYF	TGCGCCAGCAGTGATACGACTAGCGGCGGGGAGACCCAGTACTTC
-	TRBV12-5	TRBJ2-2	CASGLVLKGVVRTGELFF	TGTGCTAGTGGTTTGGTATTGAAGGGAGTAGTACGGACCGGGGAGCTGTTTTTT
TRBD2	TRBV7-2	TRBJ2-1	CASSARTSGGSYNEQFF	TGTGCCAGCAGCGCCCGGACTAGCGGGGGCTCCTACAATGAGCAGTTCTTC
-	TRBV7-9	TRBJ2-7	CASSYPGRVPYEQYF	TGTGCCAGCAGTTACCCCGGGAGAGTCCCCTACGAGCAGTACTTC
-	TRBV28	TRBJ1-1	CASNPRGGGNTEAFF	TGTGCCAGCAATCCCCGGGGCGGGGGGAACACTGAAGCTTTCTTT
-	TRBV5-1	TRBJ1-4	CASSLGGSEEKLFF	TGCGCCAGCAGCTTGGGGGGTAGCGAGGAAAAACTGTTTTTT
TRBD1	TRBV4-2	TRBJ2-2	CASSQPRTGGRELFF	TGTGCCAGCAGCCAACCGCGGACAGGGGGCCGGGAGCTGTTTTTT
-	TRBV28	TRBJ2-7	CASSLSGYEQYF	TGTGCCAGCAGTTTATCCGGTTACGAGCAGTACTTC
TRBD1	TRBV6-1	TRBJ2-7	CASSGYRGPYEQYF	TGTGCCAGCAGTGGTTACAGGGGGCCCTACGAGCAGTACTTC